This T cell receptor beta chain was found in a study of T cell changes during pregnancy in multiple sclerosis. This table comes from immunoSEQ multiplex PCR, and its TCRdb copy is limited to in-frame clones, with some not included. The table shows about 28,000 clones, with around 90% occurring only once. V was pared by 3 bases and J by 2 bases, with 3 bases of the junction left unmatched. CDR3 size: 14 residues. The V gene's germline CDR1 is MNHEY and CDR2 SMNVEV (reference sequence). The sequencing used CD8+ T cells from peripheral blood mononuclear cells, collected before pregnancy. The receptor was isolated from a female donor with multiple sclerosis, enrolled in a pregnancy study. V usage is TRBV27 and J usage is TRBJ2-7; 8 nucleotides align to TRBD1. The DNA of the CDR3 is TGTGCCAGCAGTTTTGGGACAGGAACCTACGAGCAGTACTTC. This translates into CASSFGTGTYEQYF.